One sample yielded the 32 T cell receptor beta chains listed below, sequenced in a study of T cell changes during pregnancy in multiple sclerosis. Libraries were prepared by immunoSEQ multiplex PCR; TCRdb keeps only in-frame clonotypes and omits some of them. Altogether tens of thousands of clones are present, roughly 90% being singletons, with the ten largest covering roughly 1.7%. Sample: peripheral blood, taken in the first trimester of pregnancy. These TCRs come from a female donor in good health, enrolled as a control in a pregnancy study.

The chain links TRBV28 to TRBJ1-5, with 7 bases that match TRBD1. With V trimmed by 6 bases and J by 6 bases, 11 bases remained unmatched. This CDR3 spans 15 amino acids. Germline CDR1 reads MDHEN; CDR2 reads SYDVKM. The CDR3 sequence is CASSSGQVGGQPQHF. The DNA for the CDR3 is TGTGCCAGCAGCTCCGGACAGGTGGGCGGTCAGCCCCAGCATTTT.

The rearrangement uses TRBV7-8 and TRBJ1-2, with D possibly being TRBD1 (5 bases). The CDR3 covers 14 residues. Germline V lookup: CDR1 SGHVS, CDR2 FQNEAQ. With 2 bases removed from V and 3 bases from J, the gap between germline ends came to 10 bases. The CDR3 loop reads CASSLSDRYYGYTF. The CDR3, as DNA: TGTGCCAGCAGCTTATCAGACAGATACTATGGCTACACCTTC.

The chain couples TRBV28 to TRBJ2-6, with D unresolved. From germline, CDR1 is MDHEN and CDR2 SYDVKM. CDR3 size: 15 residues. V lost 3 bases and J 4 bases, leaving 10 bases between the germline ends. CDR3 coding DNA: TGTGCCAGCAGTTTGTTGGTGCTAGGGGCCAACGTCCTGACTTTC. As protein: CASSLLVLGANVLTF.

The rearrangement uses TRBV5-4 and TRBJ1-4; possibly TRBD1 for D (6 bases). Germline V gene sequence: CDR1 SGHNT, CDR2 YYREEE (reference sequence). The CDR3 contains 14 residues. The V end lost 4 bases, the J end lost 10 bases, and 17 bases lay between the germline ends. The CDR3 DNA reads TGTGCCAGCAGCCCCGGGGGGCTTCAGGGAAAACTGTTTTTT. It specifies CASSPGGLQGKLFF.

The chain is built from TRBV6-5 and TRBJ1-5; 9 bases line up with TRBD1. Trimming took 6 bases from V and 1 from J; bases not matched to a gene: 4. This CDR3 region has 15 residues. CDR1 is MNHEY, CDR2 SVGAGI, per germline. The CDR3: CASRKTGGSNQPQHF. The CDR3 bases are TGTGCCAGCAGAAAGACAGGGGGAAGCAATCAGCCCCAGCATTTT.

The rearrangement uses TRBV6-1 and TRBJ2-7; 11 bases are a match to TRBD2. Germline V gene sequence: CDR1 MNHNS, CDR2 SASEGT. Unmatched junction bases numbered 6, after V lost 1 base and J lost 1 base. The CDR3 is 17 amino acids. In DNA form, the CDR3 reads TGTGCCAGCAGTGAAGAACTAGCGGGAGTATTTTCCTACGAGCAGTACTTC. This gives the protein CASSEELAGVFSYEQYF.

This sequence joins TRBV6-1 and TRBJ2-1; 7 bases fit TRBD2. This CDR3 region has 14 residues. The V gene end was trimmed by 6 bases and the J gene end by 5 bases; junction bases not matched to a gene: 7. The germline CDR1 and CDR2 sequences are MNHNS and SASEGT. The CDR3 reads CASRIPGGHNEQFF. In DNA, the CDR3 is TGTGCCAGCAGAATTCCGGGAGGACACAATGAGCAGTTCTTC.

The chain employs TRBV11-3 and TRBJ2-1; 8 bases line up with TRBD2. There are 14 residues in the CDR3. V dropped 5 bases and J dropped 2; count of bases not matched to a gene: 2. The germline CDR1 and CDR2 sequences are SGHNT and YENEEA. The CDR3 loop reads CASSLSGAYNEQFF. The DNA of the CDR3 is TGTGCCAGCAGCCTTAGCGGGGCCTACAATGAGCAGTTCTTC.

The CDR3 here is CASSLGAGFRETQYF. The DNA of the CDR3 is TGTGCCAGCAGCTTGGGGGCAGGGTTTAGGGAGACCCAGTACTTC. The chain is built from TRBV5-4 and TRBJ2-5; perhaps TRBD1 as D (5 bases). Trimming left V 0 bases short and J 5 bases short, with 14 bases between. This CDR3 is 15 amino acids long. Germline V gene data show CDR1 as SGHNT and CDR2 as YYREEE (reference sequence).

The genes are TRBV5-1 and TRBJ2-7, with a tentative D call TRBD1 (6 bases). Trimming removed 4 bases from V and 3 bases from J, with 17 bases in between. The CDR3 is 15 residues long. Germline assignment: CDR1 SGHRS and CDR2 YFSETQ. The CDR3 DNA reads TGCGCCAGCAGCCTGGCACAGGGCTCTGACTACGAGCAGTACTTC. Its protein product is CASSLAQGSDYEQYF.

V and J are TRBV27 and TRBJ2-3, with 10 bases fitting TRBD1. The ends lost 8 bases at V and 6 bases at J; junction bases unmatched: 8. There are 14 residues in the CDR3. Germline V gene data show CDR1 as MNHEY and CDR2 as SMNVEV (reference sequence). The CDR3 reads CASAGTGDSDTQYF. For the CDR3, the DNA is TGTGCCAGCGCCGGGACAGGGGATTCGGATACGCAGTATTTT.

This rearrangement joins TRBV5-6 to TRBJ2-2, with D tentatively TRBD2 (5 bases). Germline CDR1 SGHDT, CDR2 YYEEEE. This CDR3 has 15 amino acids. V lost 2 bases and J 4 bases, leaving 12 bases between the germline ends. CDR3 region: CASSFGGAGTGELFF. The CDR3, as DNA: TGTGCCAGCAGCTTCGGTGGCGCGGGCACCGGGGAGCTGTTTTTT.

In DNA, the CDR3 is TGTGCCAGCAGCTTAGTACTAGCGGGAGCCAAAAACATTCAGTACTTC. It codes for CASSLVLAGAKNIQYF. The chain has TRBV7-2 and TRBJ2-4; the match to TRBD2 covers 9 bases. CDR3 length equals 16 residues. Trimming cost V 1 base and J 0 bases; bases outside gene matches: 1. From germline, CDR1 is SGHTA and CDR2 FQGNSA.

V usage is TRBV27 and J usage is TRBJ2-1, with 8 nucleotides matching TRBD2. This CDR3 is 14 amino acids long. V lost 5 bases, J lost 0 bases, and 0 bases stayed unmatched. CDR1 is MNHEY and CDR2 is SMNVEV in the germline V gene (reference sequence). The CDR3 bases are TGTGCCAGCAGTCTAGCGGGCTCCTACAATGAGCAGTTCTTC. The encoded protein is CASSLAGSYNEQFF.

The genes are TRBV29-1 and TRBJ2-3, with TRBD2 identical over 15 bases. Germline V CDR1 and CDR2: SQVTM, ANQGSEA. V was pared by 4 bases and J by 1 base, with 6 bases of the junction left unmatched. This CDR3 is built from 17 residues. The CDR3 nucleotides read TGCAGCGTTGGGGGCTGGACTAGCGGGAGGGGCACAGATACGCAGTATTTT. This codes for CSVGGWTSGRGTDTQYF.

This chain links TRBV29-1 with TRBJ1-1; D might be TRBD1 (5 bases). Trimming removed 7 bases at V and 1 base at J, with 13 bases between. This CDR3 has 13 residues. CDR1 is SQVTM and CDR2 is ANQGSEA in the germline V gene. The CDR3 DNA sequence: TGCAGCGACGGGAGGGGAAGGAACACTGAAGCTTTCTTT. As protein: CSDGRGRNTEAFF.

The chain links TRBV20-1 to TRBJ2-7; 9 bases map to TRBD1. This CDR3 is built from 11 residues. With V trimmed by 7 bases and J by 5 bases, 3 bases remained unmatched. CDR1 DFQATT and CDR2 SNEGSKA come from the germline V gene (reference sequence). This chain's CDR3 is CSGQGGNEQYF. As DNA, the CDR3 is TGCAGTGGACAGGGGGGGAACGAGCAGTACTTC.

V is TRBV28 and J is TRBJ2-1; 8 bases align to TRBD2. The germline V gene has CDR1 MDHEN and CDR2 SYDVKM. The V and J ends lost 4 bases and 7 bases, in that order; junction bases with no gene match: 15. CDR3 length: 17 amino acids. The CDR3 DNA sequence: TGTGCCAGCAGTTCCCGTTTCAGAGCGGGAGCTATAAATGAGCAGTTCTTC. It specifies CASSSRFRAGAINEQFF.

This clone was seen just once. The genes are TRBV9 and TRBJ2-5; D is perhaps TRBD1 (6 bases). The germline CDR1 and CDR2 sequences are SGDLS and YYNGEE. Trimming cost V 3 bases and J 3 bases, with 9 bases left between them. The CDR3 is made up of 13 amino acids. CDR3 nucleotides: TGTGCCAGCAGCGAGGACAGAAAAGAGACCCAGTACTTC. Encoded protein: CASSEDRKETQYF. Variable domain in full (rest from reference TRBV9 and TRBJ2-5): DSGVTQTPKHLITATGQRVTLRCSPRSGDLSVYWYQQSLDQGLQFLIQYYNGEERAKGNILERFSAQQFPDLHSELNLSSLELGDSALYFCASSEDRKETQYFGPGTRLLVL.

The chain links TRBV5-1 to TRBJ1-4; maybe TRBD1 (5 bases). This CDR3 region has 14 residues. Germline V lookup: CDR1 SGHRS, CDR2 YFSETQ. V lost 2 bases and J 4 bases, leaving 9 bases between the germline ends. CDR3 sequence (DNA): TGCGCCAGCAGCTTTGGGGGGAATAATGAAAAACTGTTTTTT. The encoded protein is CASSFGGNNEKLFF.

The chain has TRBV25-1 and TRBJ2-7, with TRBD1 matching 8 bases. The junction had 11 bases not matched to a gene; V was cut back by 8 bases and J by 5 bases. The CDR3 sequence is 14 residues long. The germline CDR1 and CDR2 sequences are MGHDK and SYGVNS. The DNA for the CDR3 is TGTGCCAGCCCCGGACAGGGTGAGTTCGACGAGCAGTACTTC. Translated, it gives CASPGQGEFDEQYF.

This chain uses TRBV2 with TRBJ2-7; TRBD2 matches at 9 bases. In germline, CDR1 is SNHLY, CDR2 FYNNEI. The CDR3 is 16 amino acids. V shed 5 bases, J shed 0 bases, and the junction held 8 bases outside the gene matches. This CDR3 is CASSPTHSGSSYEQYF. CDR3 bases: TGTGCCAGCAGTCCGACTCATAGCGGGAGCTCCTACGAGCAGTACTTC.

The V and J genes are TRBV28 and TRBJ1-5; D unclear. Germline CDR1 MDHEN, CDR2 SYDVKM. This CDR3 contains 14 residues. V was cut by 4 bases and J by 3 bases, with 10 bases left in between. CDR3 amino acids: CASSSRGANQPQHF. The CDR3 DNA reads as TGTGCCAGCAGTTCCCGAGGAGCCAATCAGCCCCAGCATTTT.

This clone appeared a single time. The chain employs TRBV5-1 and TRBJ2-1; the match to TRBD2 covers 10 bases. The CDR3 is 13 residues long. The ends lost 4 bases at V and 12 bases at J; junction bases unmatched: 7. CDR1 is SGHRS, CDR2 YFSETQ, per germline. The CDR3 sequence: CASSLGAGGGQFF. Here the CDR3 DNA reads TGCGCCAGCAGCCTGGGAGCGGGAGGGGGGCAGTTCTTC.

Written as DNA, the CDR3 is TGTGCCAGCAGCTTGGGACAGGGACCCTACAATGAGCAGTTCTTC. The encoded protein is CASSLGQGPYNEQFF. The V gene is TRBV7-7, the J gene TRBJ2-1, with TRBD1 matching 9 bases. CDR1 is SSHAT and CDR2 is FNYEAQ in the germline V gene (reference sequence). This CDR3 is 15 amino acids long. After removal of 3 bases from V and 2 bases from J, the junction contained 2 bases not matched to a gene.

V gene TRBV27 combines with J gene TRBJ2-4, with D perhaps TRBD1 (6 bases). CDR3 length equals 14 residues. The germline V gene encodes CDR1 MNHEY and CDR2 SMNVEV (reference sequence). V lost 8 bases, J lost 2 bases, and 13 bases lay in between. The chain's CDR3 is CASRGTGPKNIQYF. The CDR3 region has the DNA TGTGCCAGCCGCGGAACAGGGCCCAAAAACATTCAGTACTTC.

This chain uses TRBV19 with TRBJ2-2; TRBD2 aligns across 7 bases. With V trimmed by 6 bases and J by 4 bases, 8 bases remained unmatched. Germline V gene data show CDR1 as LNHDA and CDR2 as SQIVND (reference sequence). The CDR3 has 15 residues. The CDR3 nucleotides are TGTGCCAGTAGGGCACTAGCGACGGGCACCGGGGAGCTGTTTTTT. This gives the protein CASRALATGTGELFF.

Of note for this clone: Additional DNA sequences in this sample encode the identical CDR3. The V gene is TRBV5-1, the J gene TRBJ1-2, with D possibly TRBD1 on 6 matching bases. V was trimmed by 2 bases and J by 4 bases, leaving 12 bases between them. The CDR3 contains 14 residues. Per the germline V gene, CDR1 is SGHRS and CDR2 is YFSETQ. The CDR3 region is CASSLGQGGYGYTF. The CDR3 DNA sequence: TGCGCCAGCAGCTTAGGCCAAGGGGGCTATGGCTACACCTTC.

This chain links TRBV6-6 with TRBJ2-7; TRBD1 is a possible D gene (6 bases). Per germline, CDR1 MNHNY and CDR2 SVGAGI (reference sequence). This CDR3 comprises 15 residues. Trimming stripped 2 bases from V and 1 base from J, with 12 bases between. The CDR3 loop reads CASSYGGQRSYEQYF. Here the CDR3 DNA reads TGTGCCAGCAGTTACGGGGGCCAACGATCCTACGAGCAGTACTTC.

The chain joins TRBV25-1 to TRBJ2-5, with TRBD2 as a possible D gene (5 bases). The germline V and J ends were trimmed by 4 bases and 1 base, with 10 bases remaining between them. CDR1 is MGHDK and CDR2 is SYGVNS in the germline V gene. This CDR3 has 14 amino acids. This chain's CDR3 is CASSGTSPQETQYF. The CDR3 region has the DNA TGTGCCAGCAGTGGAACTAGTCCCCAAGAGACCCAGTACTTC.

In regard to this clone: Other DNA variants within this sample encode the same CDR3. This chain joins TRBV5-1 and TRBJ2-7; D is unresolved. This CDR3 comprises 13 residues. The germline gives CDR1 SGHRS, CDR2 YFSETQ. With 0 bases removed from V and 4 bases from J, the gap between germline ends came to 8 bases. The CDR3 DNA reads TGCGCCAGCAGCTTGGAAGGAGCGTACGAGCAGTACTTC. It specifies CASSLEGAYEQYF. Based on the CDR3 plus reference TRBV5-1 and TRBJ2-7, the full variable domain is KAGVTQTPRYLIKTRGQQVTLSCSPISGHRSVSWYQQTPGQGLQFLFEYFSETQRNKGNFPGRFSGRQFSNSRSEMNVSTLELGDSALYLCASSLEGAYEQYFGPGTRLTVT.

The chain recombines TRBV19 with TRBJ2-3; D might be TRBD1 (5 bases). Germline values: CDR1 LNHDA, CDR2 SQIVND (reference sequence). Between the trimmed V and J ends, which lost 3 bases and 2 bases, there was a span of 21 bases. The CDR3 contains 18 residues. Here the CDR3 DNA reads TGTGCCAGTAGTATGACAGCACTAACTCGAACATTCACAGATACGCAGTATTTT. This translates into CASSMTALTRTFTDTQYF. The whole variable domain, filled in from reference TRBV19 and TRBJ2-3, reads DGGITQSPKYLFRKEGQNVTLSCEQNLNHDAMYWYRQDPGQGLRLIYYSQIVNDFQKGDIAEGYSVSREKKESFPLTVTSAQKNPTAFYLCASSMTALTRTFTDTQYFGPGTRLTVL.